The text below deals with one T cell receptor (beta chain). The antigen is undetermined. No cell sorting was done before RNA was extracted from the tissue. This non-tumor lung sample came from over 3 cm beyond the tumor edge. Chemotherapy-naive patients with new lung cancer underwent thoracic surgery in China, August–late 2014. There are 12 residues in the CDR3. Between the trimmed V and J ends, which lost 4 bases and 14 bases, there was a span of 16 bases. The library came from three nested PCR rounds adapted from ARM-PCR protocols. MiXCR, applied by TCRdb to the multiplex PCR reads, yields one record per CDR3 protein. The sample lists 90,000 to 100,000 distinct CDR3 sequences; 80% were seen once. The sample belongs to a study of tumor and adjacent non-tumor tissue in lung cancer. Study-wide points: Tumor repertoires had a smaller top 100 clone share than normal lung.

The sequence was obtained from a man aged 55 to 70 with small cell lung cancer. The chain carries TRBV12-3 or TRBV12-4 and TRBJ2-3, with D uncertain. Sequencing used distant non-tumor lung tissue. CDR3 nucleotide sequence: TGTGCCAGCAGTTCCTCAGAGACATGGGGGTATTTT. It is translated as CASSSSETWGYF.